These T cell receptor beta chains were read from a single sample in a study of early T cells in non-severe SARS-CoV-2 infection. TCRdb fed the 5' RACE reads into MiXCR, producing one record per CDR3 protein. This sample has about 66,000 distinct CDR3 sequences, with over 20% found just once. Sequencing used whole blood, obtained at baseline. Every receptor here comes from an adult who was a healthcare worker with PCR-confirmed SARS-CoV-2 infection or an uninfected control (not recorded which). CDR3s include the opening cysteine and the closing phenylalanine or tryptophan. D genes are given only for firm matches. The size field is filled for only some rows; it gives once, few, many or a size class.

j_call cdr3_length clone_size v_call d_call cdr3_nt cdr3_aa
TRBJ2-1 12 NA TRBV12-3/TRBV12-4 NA TGTGCCAGCAGTTTATTCAGGAATGAGCAGTTCTTC CASSLFRNEQFF
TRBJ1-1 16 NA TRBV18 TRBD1 TGTGCCAGCTCACCAATGATTCAGGGGGGAGATACTGAAGCTTTCTTT CASSPMIQGGDTEAFF
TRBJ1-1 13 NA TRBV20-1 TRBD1 TGCAGTGCTAGAGGGGACAGGGGGCCTGAAGCTTTCTTT CSARGDRGPEAFF
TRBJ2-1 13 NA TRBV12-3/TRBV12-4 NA TGTGCCAGCAGTCCGCCTGTAGAAGGAGAGCAGTTCTTC CASSPPVEGEQFF
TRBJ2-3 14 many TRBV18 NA TGTGCCAGCTCACCACCGCTAGCAGCAGATACGCAGTATTTT CASSPPLAADTQYF
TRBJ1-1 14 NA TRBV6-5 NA TGTGCCAGCAGGGCATTCCGGGGAGGCACTGAAGCTTTCTTT CASRAFRGGTEAFF
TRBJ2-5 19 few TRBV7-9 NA TGTGCCAGCAGCCCCCCGAGTGGTTTGGGCCCGCTGTACCAAGAGACCCAGTACTTC CASSPPSGLGPLYQETQYF
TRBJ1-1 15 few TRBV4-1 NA TGCGCCAGCAGCCAAGGGGGTGCATGGAACACTGAAGCTTTCTTT CASSQGGAWNTEAFF
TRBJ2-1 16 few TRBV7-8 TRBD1 TGTGCCAGCAGCTTAGGGGCTACAGGGGAACGCAATGAGCAGTTCTTC CASSLGATGERNEQFF
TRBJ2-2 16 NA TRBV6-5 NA TGTGCCAGCAGGATTACCTCTAGCGAGGGCACCGGGGAGCTGTTTTTT CASRITSSEGTGELFF
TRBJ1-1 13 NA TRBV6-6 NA TGTGCCAGCAGTTACTCCCGGGACACTGAAGCTTTCTTT CASSYSRDTEAFF
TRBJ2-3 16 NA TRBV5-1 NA TGCGCCAGCAGCTTGGCCACGGACAGCGCCACAGATACGCAGTATTTT CASSLATDSATDTQYF
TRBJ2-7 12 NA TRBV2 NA TGTGCCAGCAGTGCAATCCTTTACGAGCAGTACTTC CASSAILYEQYF
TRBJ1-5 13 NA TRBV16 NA TGTGCCAGCAGAGGGTTACGTAATCAGCCCCAGCATTTT CASRGLRNQPQHF
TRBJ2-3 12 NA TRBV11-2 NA TGTGCCAGCAGCTTAGGTGGGGGTACGCAGTATTTT CASSLGGGTQYF
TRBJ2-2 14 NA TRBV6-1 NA TGTGCCAGCAGTACCGAAACGTACACCGGGGAGCTGTTTTTT CASSTETYTGELFF
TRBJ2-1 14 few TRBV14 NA TGTGCCAGCAGCCATATCGGGCTCGGCAATGAGCAGTTCTTC CASSHIGLGNEQFF
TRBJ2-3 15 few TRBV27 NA TGTGCCAGCAGTGCCCCCTCGGGGGGCACAGATACGCAGTATTTT CASSAPSGGTDTQYF
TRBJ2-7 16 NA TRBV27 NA TGTGCCAGCAGTCCCTTGGGGGCTAGCGGAAACTACGAGCAGTACTTC CASSPLGASGNYEQYF
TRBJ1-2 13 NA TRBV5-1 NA TGCGCCAGCAGCTCCCAGACGGCGGATGGCTACACCTTC CASSSQTADGYTF
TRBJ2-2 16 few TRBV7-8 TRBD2 TGTGCCAGCAGCATCGTAGCGGGGGGCCACACCGGGGAGCTGTTTTTT CASSIVAGGHTGELFF
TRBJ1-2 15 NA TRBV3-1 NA TGTGCCAGCAGCCCAATTGTGGGGGGCGCGGTTGGCTACACCTTC CASSPIVGGAVGYTF
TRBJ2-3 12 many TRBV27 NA TGTGCCAGCAGTTTACGGGGAGATACGCAGTATTTT CASSLRGDTQYF
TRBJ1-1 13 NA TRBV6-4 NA TGTGCCCCGACGGCGGGGGTGAACACTGAAGCTTTCTTT CAPTAGVNTEAFF
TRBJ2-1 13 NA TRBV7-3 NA TGTGCCAGCAGCCCCGGGATTAGGAATGAGCAGTTCTTC CASSPGIRNEQFF
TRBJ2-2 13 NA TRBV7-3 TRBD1 TGTGCCAGCAGCCTACAGGGGGCCGGGGAGCTGTTTTTT CASSLQGAGELFF
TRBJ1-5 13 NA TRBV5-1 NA TGCGCCAGCAGCTTGGGAATACGTCAGCCCCAGCATTTT CASSLGIRQPQHF
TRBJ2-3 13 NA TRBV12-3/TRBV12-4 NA TGTGCCAGCAGTTTGTGGGGGACAGATACGCAGTATTTT CASSLWGTDTQYF
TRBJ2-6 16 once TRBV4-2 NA TGTGCCAGCAGCCAAGAAGATCTCTCTGGGGCCAACGTCCTGACTTTC CASSQEDLSGANVLTF
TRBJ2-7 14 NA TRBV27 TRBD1 TGTGCCAGCAGTTGGGGGACAGGTTCGGGGGAGCAGTACTTC CASSWGTGSGEQYF
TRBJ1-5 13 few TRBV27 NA TGTGCCAGCAGTTTTAATGCGGGTCAGCCCCAGCATTTT CASSFNAGQPQHF
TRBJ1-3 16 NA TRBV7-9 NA TGTGCCAGCAGCTCCAGGGTCCCATCCTCTGGAAACACCATATATTTT CASSSRVPSSGNTIYF
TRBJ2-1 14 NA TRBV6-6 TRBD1 TGTGCCAGCAGCCCCGGGACAGGTAACAATGAGCAGTTCTTC CASSPGTGNNEQFF